The clone carrying this T cell receptor beta chain was seen more than once but under ten times. Its matching antigen is unknown. V dropped 5 bases and J dropped 0; count of bases not matched to a gene: 19. Germline V gives CDR1 LNHDA, CDR2 SQIVND (reference sequence). The CDR3 is 21 residues long. This sample stems from a study of T-cell memory formation after mild COVID-19. Study-level background: TCR clusters were mostly confined to one donor each.

TCRdb reanalysed the 5' RACE reads using MiXCR and keeps one entry per CDR3 protein. The sample includes some 320,000 distinct CDR3 sequences, roughly an eighth of them seen just once. Study-wide results and caveats: Most CD4+ clones that shrank were in CM and EM, while CD8+ ones turned up in EMRA. Clones contracting day 15 to 85 were balanced CD4/CD8; later expanders leaned CD4+.

The rearrangement uses TRBV19 and TRBJ2-1; 10 bases match TRBD1. The TCR originated in a man younger than 35 who had mild COVID-19 (a few samples of this study predate the infection). Cell type and time point are not known. The sample was PBMCs or a T cell subset sorted from them (not recorded which). CDR3 region: CASSDPARPGQGIFSYNEQFF. The CDR3 DNA sequence: TGTGCCAGTAGTGATCCCGCCCGACCGGGACAGGGGATTTTCTCCTACAATGAGCAGTTCTTC.